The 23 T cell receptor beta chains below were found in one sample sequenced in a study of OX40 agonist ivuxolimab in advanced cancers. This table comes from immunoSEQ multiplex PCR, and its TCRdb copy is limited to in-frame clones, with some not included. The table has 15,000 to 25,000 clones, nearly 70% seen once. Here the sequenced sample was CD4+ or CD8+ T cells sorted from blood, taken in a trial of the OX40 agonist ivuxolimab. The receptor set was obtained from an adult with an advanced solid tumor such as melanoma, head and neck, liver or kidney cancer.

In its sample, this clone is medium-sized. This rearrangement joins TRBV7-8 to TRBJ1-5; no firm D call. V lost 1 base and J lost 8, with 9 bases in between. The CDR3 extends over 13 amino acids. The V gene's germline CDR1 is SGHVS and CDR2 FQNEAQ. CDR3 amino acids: CASSLGFGEPQHF. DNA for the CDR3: TGTGCCAGCAGCTTAGGTTTCGGGGAGCCCCAGCATTTT.

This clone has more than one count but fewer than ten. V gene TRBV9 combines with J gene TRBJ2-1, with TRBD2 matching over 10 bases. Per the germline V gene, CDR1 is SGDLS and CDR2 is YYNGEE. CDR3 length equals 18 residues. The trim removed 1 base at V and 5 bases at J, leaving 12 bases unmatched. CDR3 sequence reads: CASSVNRKAGGFDNEQFF. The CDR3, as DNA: TGTGCCAGCAGCGTAAATCGGAAAGCGGGAGGGTTTGACAATGAGCAGTTCTTC.

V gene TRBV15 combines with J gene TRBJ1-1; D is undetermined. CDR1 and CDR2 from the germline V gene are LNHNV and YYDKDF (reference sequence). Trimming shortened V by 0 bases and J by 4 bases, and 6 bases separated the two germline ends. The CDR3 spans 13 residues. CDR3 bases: TGTGCCACCAGCAGAGATTCCCGCACTGAAGCTTTCTTT. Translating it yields CATSRDSRTEAFF.

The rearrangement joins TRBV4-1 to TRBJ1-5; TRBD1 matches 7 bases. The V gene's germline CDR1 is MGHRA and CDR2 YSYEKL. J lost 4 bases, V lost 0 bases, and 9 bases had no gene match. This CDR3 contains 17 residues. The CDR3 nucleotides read TGCGCCAGCAGCCAAGAAGCGACGACAGGGAAGAATCAGCCCCAGCATTTT. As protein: CASSQEATTGKNQPQHF.

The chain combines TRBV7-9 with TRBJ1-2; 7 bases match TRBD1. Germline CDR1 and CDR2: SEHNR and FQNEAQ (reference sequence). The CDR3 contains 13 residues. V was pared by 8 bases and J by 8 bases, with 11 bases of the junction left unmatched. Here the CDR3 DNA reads TGTGCCAGCGGGGACAGCCGAGAGGGGGGCTACACCTTC. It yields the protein CASGDSREGGYTF.

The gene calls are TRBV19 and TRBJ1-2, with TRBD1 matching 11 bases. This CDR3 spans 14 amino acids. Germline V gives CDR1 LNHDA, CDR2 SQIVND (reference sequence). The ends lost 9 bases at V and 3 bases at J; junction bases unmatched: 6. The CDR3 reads CASEGQGVDYGYTF. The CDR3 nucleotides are TGTGCCAGCGAGGGACAGGGGGTTGACTATGGCTACACCTTC. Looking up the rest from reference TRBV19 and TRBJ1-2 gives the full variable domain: DGGITQSPKYLFRKEGQNVTLSCEQNLNHDAMYWYRQDPGQGLRLIYYSQIVNDFQKGDIAEGYSVSREKKESFPLTVTSAQKNPTAFYLCASEGQGVDYGYTFGSGTRLTVV.

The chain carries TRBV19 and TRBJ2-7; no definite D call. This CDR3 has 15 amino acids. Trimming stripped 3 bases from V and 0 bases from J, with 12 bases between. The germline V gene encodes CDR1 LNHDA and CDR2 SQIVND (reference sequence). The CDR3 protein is CASSMISVGSYEQYF. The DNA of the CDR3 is TGTGCCAGTAGTATGATCAGCGTGGGCTCCTACGAGCAGTACTTC.

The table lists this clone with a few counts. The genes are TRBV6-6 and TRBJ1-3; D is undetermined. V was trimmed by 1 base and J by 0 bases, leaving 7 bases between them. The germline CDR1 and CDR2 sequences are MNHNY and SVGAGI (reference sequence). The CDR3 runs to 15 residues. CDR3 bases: TGTGCCAGCAGTTACTTTACAGCCTCTGGAAACACCATATATTTT. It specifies CASSYFTASGNTIYF.

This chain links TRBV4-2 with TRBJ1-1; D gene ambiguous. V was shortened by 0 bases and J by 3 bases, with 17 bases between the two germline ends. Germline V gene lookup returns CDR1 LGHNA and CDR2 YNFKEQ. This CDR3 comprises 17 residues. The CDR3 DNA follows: TGTGCCAGCAGCCAAGAGTGGATTCTCATTGAGGACACTGAAGCTTTCTTT. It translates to CASSQEWILIEDTEAFF.

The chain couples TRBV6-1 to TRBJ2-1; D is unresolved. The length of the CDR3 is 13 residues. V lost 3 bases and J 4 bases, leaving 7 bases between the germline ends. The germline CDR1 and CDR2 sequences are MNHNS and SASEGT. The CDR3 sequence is CASSDSGYNEQFF. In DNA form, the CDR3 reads TGTGCCAGCAGTGATTCCGGTTACAATGAGCAGTTCTTC.

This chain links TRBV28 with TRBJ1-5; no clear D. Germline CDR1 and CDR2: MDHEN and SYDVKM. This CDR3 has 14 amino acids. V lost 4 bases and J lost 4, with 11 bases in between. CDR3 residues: CASSSKTPNQPQHF. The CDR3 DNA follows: TGTGCCAGCAGTTCCAAGACCCCGAATCAGCCCCAGCATTTT.

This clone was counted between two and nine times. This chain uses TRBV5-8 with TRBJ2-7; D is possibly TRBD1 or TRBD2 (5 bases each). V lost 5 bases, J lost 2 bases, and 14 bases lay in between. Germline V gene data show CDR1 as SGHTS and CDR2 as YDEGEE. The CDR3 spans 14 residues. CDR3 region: CASSARGVTYEQYF. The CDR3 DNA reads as TGTGCCAGCAGTGCCCGAGGGGTAACCTACGAGCAGTACTTC.

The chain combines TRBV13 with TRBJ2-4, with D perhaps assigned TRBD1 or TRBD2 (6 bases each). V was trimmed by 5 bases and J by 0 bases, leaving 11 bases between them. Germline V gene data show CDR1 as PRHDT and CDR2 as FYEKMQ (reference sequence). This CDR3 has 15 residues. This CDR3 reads CASSVRGLAKNIQYF. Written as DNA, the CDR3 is TGTGCCAGCAGCGTCAGGGGACTAGCCAAAAACATTCAGTACTTC. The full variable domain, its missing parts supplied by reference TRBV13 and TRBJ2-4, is AAGVIQSPRHLIKEKRETATLKCYPIPRHDTVYWYQQGPGQDPQFLISFYEKMQSDKGSIPDRFSAQQFSDYHSELNMSSLELGDSALYFCASSVRGLAKNIQYFGAGTRLSVL.

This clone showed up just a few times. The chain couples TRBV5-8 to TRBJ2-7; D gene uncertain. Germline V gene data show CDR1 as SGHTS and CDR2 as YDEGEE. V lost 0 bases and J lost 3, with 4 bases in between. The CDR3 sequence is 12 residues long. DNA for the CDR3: TGTGCCAGCAGCTTGGAGGTCTACGAGCAGTACTTC. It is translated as CASSLEVYEQYF.

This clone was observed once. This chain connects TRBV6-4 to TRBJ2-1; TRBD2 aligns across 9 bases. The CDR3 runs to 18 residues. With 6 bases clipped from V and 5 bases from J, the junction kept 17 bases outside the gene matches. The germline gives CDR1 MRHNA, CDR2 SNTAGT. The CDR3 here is CASSDTFRGAGGHNEQFF. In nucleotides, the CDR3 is TGTGCCAGCAGCGACACTTTTCGGGGAGCGGGGGGCCACAATGAGCAGTTCTTC.

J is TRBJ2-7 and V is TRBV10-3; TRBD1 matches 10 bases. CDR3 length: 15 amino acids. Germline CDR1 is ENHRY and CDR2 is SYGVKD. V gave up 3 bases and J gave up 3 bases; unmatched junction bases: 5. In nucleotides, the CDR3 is TGTGCCATCAGTGAAACCGGGACAGGGGTCTACGAGCAGTACTTC. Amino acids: CAISETGTGVYEQYF.

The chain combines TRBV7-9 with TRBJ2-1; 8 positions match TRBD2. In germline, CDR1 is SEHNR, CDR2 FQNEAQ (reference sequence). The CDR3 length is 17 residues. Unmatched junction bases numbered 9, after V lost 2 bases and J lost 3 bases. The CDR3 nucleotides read TGTGCCAGCAGCTTATACCCTAACGGGAGGGTCTACAATGAGCAGTTCTTC. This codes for CASSLYPNGRVYNEQFF.

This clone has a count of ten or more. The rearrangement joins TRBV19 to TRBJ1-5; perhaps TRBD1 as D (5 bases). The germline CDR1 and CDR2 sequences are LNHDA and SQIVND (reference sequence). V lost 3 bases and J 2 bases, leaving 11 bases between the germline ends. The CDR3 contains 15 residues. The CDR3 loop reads CASSMRAGGNQPQHF. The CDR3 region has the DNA TGTGCCAGTAGTATGAGGGCGGGGGGCAATCAGCCCCAGCATTTT.

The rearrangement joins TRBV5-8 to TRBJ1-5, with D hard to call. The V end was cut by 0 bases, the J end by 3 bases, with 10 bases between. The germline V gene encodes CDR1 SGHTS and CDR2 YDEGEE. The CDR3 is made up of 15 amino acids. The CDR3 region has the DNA TGTGCCAGCAGCTTGGCGTCACGGGTCAATCAGCCCCAGCATTTT. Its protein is CASSLASRVNQPQHF. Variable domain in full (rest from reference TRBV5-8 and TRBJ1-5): EAGVTQSPTHLIKTRGQQATLRCSPISGHTSVYWYQQALGLGLQFLLWYDEGEERNRGNFPPRFSGRQFPNYSSELNVNALELEDSALYLCASSLASRVNQPQHFGDGTRLSIL.

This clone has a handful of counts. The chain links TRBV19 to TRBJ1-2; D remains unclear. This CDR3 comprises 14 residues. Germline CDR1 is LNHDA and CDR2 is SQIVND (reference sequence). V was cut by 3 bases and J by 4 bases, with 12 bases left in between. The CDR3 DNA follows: TGTGCCAGTAGTATTAGAGGGTACGGCTATGGCTACACCTTC. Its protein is CASSIRGYGYGYTF.

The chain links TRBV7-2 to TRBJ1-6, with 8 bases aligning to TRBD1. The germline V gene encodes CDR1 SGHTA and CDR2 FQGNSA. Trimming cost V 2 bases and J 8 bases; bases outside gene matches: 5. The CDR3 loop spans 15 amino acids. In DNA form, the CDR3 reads TGTGCCAGCAGCTTAAGTGGGACAGGATATTCACCCCTCCACTTT. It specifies CASSLSGTGYSPLHF.

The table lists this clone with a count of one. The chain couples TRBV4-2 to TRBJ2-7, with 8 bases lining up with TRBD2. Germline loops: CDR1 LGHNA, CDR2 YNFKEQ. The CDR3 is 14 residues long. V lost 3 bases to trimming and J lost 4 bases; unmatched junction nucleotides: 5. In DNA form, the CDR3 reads TGTGCCAGCAGCCAGGGGACTAGATTATACGAGCAGTACTTC. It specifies CASSQGTRLYEQYF.

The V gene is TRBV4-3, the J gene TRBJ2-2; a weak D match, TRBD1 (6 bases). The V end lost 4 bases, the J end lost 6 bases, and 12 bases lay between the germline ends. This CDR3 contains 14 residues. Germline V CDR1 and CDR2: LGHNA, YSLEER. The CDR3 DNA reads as TGCGCCAGCAGCCCCAGGGGTGACGCCGGGGAGCTGTTTTTT. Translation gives CASSPRGDAGELFF.